Reported below is one TCR beta chain. Its specific antigen is unknown. No much larger clone is present one base from it, and per-base qualities are unavailable. This entry comes from a study of cytomegalovirus exposure and HLA in healthy donors (dated by TCRdb to the late 2010s). With respect to the entire study: An earlier analysis of roughly 500 of the donors reported about 250 Gb of sequence data and 117 million unique TCR beta sequences from approximately 180 million T cells. Donor age, sex, ethnicity and CMV serostatus were collected together with the repertoire data. The T cell repertoires of 666 subjects were profiled by immunosequencing and related to cytomegalovirus serostatus. About five DR-DQ haplotypes were handled as single units for association and clustering, since linkage in the cohort was strong. An early release that covered about 640 HLA-typed donors contained approximately 300 gigabases of sequencing data and 75 million to 100 million unique TCR sequences. To decide whether each TCR beta V gene segment behaved as functional or pseudogenic, an earlier analysis of 587 of the donors relied on high-throughput TCR beta sequencing. The study combined high-throughput TCR immunosequencing, statistical association of individual TCRs with disease status, and machine learning to predict cytomegalovirus infection status. The study aimed to test whether signatures of past pathogen exposure could be identified by cataloging public T cell receptors. HLA typing covered class I and class II loci at four-digit resolution. Typing coverage differed by locus: A, B, C, DRB1 and DQB1 were typed in roughly 620-630 donors, DQA1 in roughly 500, DPA1 in around 600, and DPB1 in about 450. A later analysis re-analyzed previously published TCR beta repertoires from 600 to 850 donors and added high-resolution HLA genotyping to study TCR occurrence patterns. On average, 235,054 unique TCR beta nucleotide sequences were sequenced per donor among a few hundred genotyped donors of the cohort, with roughly 18% of those sequences being non-productive. Among the roughly 390 genotyped donors, around 79% belonged to the genetic ancestry cluster associated with self-reported Caucasian donors. Rather than using new phenotypic data, the later analysis identified candidate immune exposures from TCR beta sequences and from how often those sequences occurred across donors. Besides the first cohort of some 670 subjects, a separate validation cohort made up of 120 different subjects was used. Every repertoire in the discovery cohort had been generated on one and the same sequencing platform. A later genetic analysis took genome-wide SNP genotypes for about three fifths of the 666 donors and used that subset as a discovery cohort.

General conclusions and limits of the study: Specific HLA alleles were associated with 16,951 TCR beta sequences at a false discovery rate of 0.05 in a later analysis. In this cohort, only TCR beta chains were sequenced, and detectable features were limited by the absence of alpha or paired-chain data. Over 15 rarely observed V segments, including chromosome 9 orphons, were excluded from the earlier analysis of some 590 of the donors because counts were too low. When HLA alleles, especially DR and DQ, strongly co-occurred, attributing TCR associations to individual alleles was difficult. Linkage disequilibrium might explain the correlated functional status among segregating V segments, but an unknown experimental factor could not be excluded. Compared with the roughly 670-donor mean, donors in an Asian-associated ancestry cluster had fewer N-insertions in productive TCRs, according to a later genetic analysis. A later analysis reported that several top co-occurrence clusters appeared linked to parvovirus B19, influenza, CMV and Epstein-Barr virus. The study listed 150 to 200 TCR beta chains as associated with cytomegalovirus. Sequencing depth was assumed to be roughly uniform across donors in the presence/absence analyses, though that assumption may not hold. The classifier was reported to diagnose cytomegalovirus status with high specificity and sensitivity in both the original and validation cohorts. In a later genetic analysis, a missense DCLRE1C variant was associated with V-gene and J-gene trimming of TCR beta chains, and the association was replicated in an independent cohort. Most CMV-associated TCR beta chains appeared to be HLA-restricted in a later analysis, and the HLA associations seemed to be driven largely by CMV exposure. In an earlier analysis of about 540 of the donors, most TCR beta V segments were observed in productive rearrangements about 87% or about 30% of the time, broadly matching IMGT annotations. Some IMGT-functional V segments, including TRBV6-2 and TRBV6-3, could not be told apart with the 87-base-pair reads, so those segments were excluded. In vitro tests confirmed that a few of the cytomegalovirus-associated TCR beta chains recognize cytomegalovirus antigens. According to a later analysis, TCR association rates differed among HLA loci, with DRB1 alleles showing the most associated TCRs and HLA-C alleles showing the fewest. The authors suggested that the approach could potentially be extended to other disease states and immunological phenotypes. A further reported finding was that TCR beta sequences accurately predicted the HLA-A and HLA-B alleles for most subjects in the first cohort. Most TCR sequences were seen in very few donors, while some public TCRs were found in many individuals. A cluster of highly shared sequence variants was judged likely to be a technical artifact of the sequencing pipeline. In a later analysis, HLA-associated TCR beta chains showed more clonal expansion and lower generation probabilities than non-associated chains that were equally common. Immune exposure information for the cohort was limited to CMV serostatus. HLA typing was unavailable for some donors at each locus, so association tests used only the typed subset.

For CDR1 and CDR2, the germline V gene lists LGHNA and YNFKEQ. There are 15 amino acids in the CDR3, from cysteine to phenylalanine inclusive. Just the 45-base CDR3 DNA is kept, in frame starting at base 1. V loses 4 bases of germline sequence and J loses 3 bases, and the interval between the two ends is 13 bases. In total, roughly 670 healthy bone marrow donors made up the cohort. Cohort members were all nominally healthy when sampled, although unrecorded immune exposures were likely present. The donor was CMV seropositive and was included in the group of 250 to 350 seropositive cohort members. Every donor gave a peripheral blood sample, and the peripheral blood mononuclear cells from that sample were used for TCR beta sequencing. Genomic DNA was extracted from the blood cell samples with the Qiagen DNeasy Blood Extraction Kit. Library generation was performed with the immunoSEQ multiplex PCR assay. The multiplex PCR relied on a mix of 60 forward primers for TCR Vbeta segments and 13 reverse primers for TCR Jbeta segments. The CDR3 region of rearranged TCR beta genes was amplified from genomic DNA with a multiplex PCR assay. On the Illumina HiSeq System, the amplified TCR beta libraries were sequenced as 87-base-pair reads. Concerning the study's data processing: A later analysis tallied approximately 87 million unique TCR beta chains across the 666 repertoires, and around 10 million of those chains were shared by two or more donors. A nearest-neighbor algorithm error-corrected the raw reads and collapsed the reads into unique sequences, merging closely related sequences to remove PCR and sequencing errors. CDR3 sequences were aligned to IMGT reference sequences to assign V, D and J gene segments. For a sequence to be retained, at least a six-nucleotide match to both a V gene segment and a J gene segment was required. A rearrangement was called productive if the CDR3 had no stop codons and remained in frame with V and J, and every other rearrangement was called non-productive. CDR3 was defined according to IMGT convention as the region running from the second conserved V-encoded cysteine to the conserved J-encoded phenylalanine. The earlier analysis of fewer than 700 of the donors excluded sequences that lacked an unambiguous match to a single V gene segment. An earlier analysis of about 600 of the donors called V segments functional above 56.7% productive rearrangements and segregating when the between-donor standard deviation exceeded 5%. To diagnose cytomegalovirus status from the catalog of TCR beta chain sequences, a statistical classification framework was built. In a later analysis, TCR nucleotide sequences were compared against IMGT/GENE-DB human TR gene sequences so that V and J genes could be assigned. In a later analysis, CDR3 sequences and most-parsimonious VDJ recombination scenarios were assigned using the TCRdist pipeline. In a later analysis, each TCR beta chain was defined by its CDR3 amino acid sequence together with its V-gene family, and reads lacking a unique V-gene family were excluded. A later analysis removed roughly 590 highly shared, low-generation-probability nucleotide sequences to deal with suspected cross-contamination and a sequencing artifact. In a later analysis, a clonal expansion index was calculated for each public chain from normalized within-repertoire ranks of inferred template counts. In a later analysis, generation probabilities were computed using a VDJ recombination model fitted to out-of-frame rearrangements, and the results were checked against IGoR. A later analysis scored TCR-TCR, TCR-HLA and TCR-CMV co-occurrence with hypergeometric tests, applying a repertoire-size bias correction to TCR pairs. False discovery rates were estimated in a later analysis by permuting HLA or CMV assignments 20 times. A later analysis grouped co-occurring TCRs with DBSCAN, adding TCRdist sequence similarity when clustering within HLA-allele-positive subsets. Repertoires with fewer than 30,000 or more than 120,000 public chains, plus five repertoires with anomalous nucleotide sharing, were excluded from co-occurrence clustering. TCRdb's version of the immuneACCESS table is confined to in-frame rearrangements and falls short of the full clone set. An unresolved V gene accounts for under half of the shortfall where checked; the remainder is of unknown origin. That table supplies the V and J calls and clone size; D and trimming were determined from the DNA. This sample lists approximately 88,000 clones; over 70% were detected once. The ten top clones hold approximately 7.4% of the sample.

This TCR was sampled from a man in his fifties or sixties in good health and CMV-seropositive. Sample: PBMCs. The chain couples TRBV4-2 to TRBJ1-5; the D gene lacks a confident call. The CDR3 protein: CASSLPGELNQPQHF. In nucleotides, the sequence is TGTGCCAGCAGCCTCCCTGGAGAGCTCAATCAGCCCCAGCATTTT.